A selection of T cell receptor beta chains follows, all from one sample in a study of shared clonotypes between healthy human individuals. TCRdb keeps only in-frame clones here, not all; method: immunoSEQ multiplex PCR. Of around 1.5 million clones listed, under 99% are singletons. Sample: naive CD4+ T cells sorted from blood. These receptors originate from a man younger than 40 in good health. Both conserved end residues are part of each CDR3. Fields, in order: D gene, V gene, J gene, clone size, CDR3 protein. D genes are given only for firm matches. Not all rows give a size; the values are once, few, many and, for expanded clones, a class.

d_call: -
v_call: TRBV28
j_call: TRBJ1-5
clone_size: -
cdr3_aa: CASRRDYSNQPQHF

d_call: -
v_call: TRBV18
j_call: TRBJ1-4
clone_size: -
cdr3_aa: CASSPDRLNEKLFF

d_call: -
v_call: TRBV30
j_call: TRBJ1-5
clone_size: -
cdr3_aa: CAWSVCRVRGNQPQHF

d_call: -
v_call: TRBV7-9
j_call: TRBJ1-1
clone_size: -
cdr3_aa: CASSYPEGQNTEAFF

d_call: -
v_call: TRBV5-4
j_call: TRBJ2-3
clone_size: -
cdr3_aa: CASSLPPGHRDVDTQYF

d_call: TRBD1
v_call: TRBV28
j_call: TRBJ2-7
clone_size: -
cdr3_aa: CASLTPGQGVYEQYF

d_call: TRBD1
v_call: TRBV6-1
j_call: TRBJ1-2
clone_size: -
cdr3_aa: CASSVGQTYGYTF

d_call: -
v_call: TRBV6-5
j_call: TRBJ2-1
clone_size: -
cdr3_aa: CASSYSDTLYNEQFF

d_call: -
v_call: TRBV11-2
j_call: TRBJ2-3
clone_size: -
cdr3_aa: CASSSADTQYF

d_call: -
v_call: TRBV2
j_call: TRBJ1-2
clone_size: -
cdr3_aa: CASSEVNYFGYTF

d_call: -
v_call: TRBV29-1
j_call: TRBJ2-5
clone_size: -
cdr3_aa: CSATIGGPFETQYF

d_call: -
v_call: TRBV7-9
j_call: TRBJ1-5
clone_size: once
cdr3_aa: CASSLDSNQPQHF

d_call: TRBD1
v_call: TRBV19
j_call: TRBJ1-5
clone_size: -
cdr3_aa: CATRPGTGVHQPQHF

d_call: -
v_call: TRBV7-9
j_call: TRBJ2-3
clone_size: -
cdr3_aa: CASSLPWTDTQYF

d_call: -
v_call: TRBV10-3
j_call: TRBJ1-5
clone_size: -
cdr3_aa: CAISESLGHRDSNQPQHF

d_call: -
v_call: TRBV11-2
j_call: TRBJ1-5
clone_size: few
cdr3_aa: CASSPAVGRQPQHF

d_call: -
v_call: TRBV19
j_call: TRBJ1-5
clone_size: -
cdr3_aa: CASNKRDGDSNQPQHF

d_call: TRBD2
v_call: TRBV18
j_call: TRBJ2-5
clone_size: -
cdr3_aa: CASSPAREVGETQYF

d_call: -
v_call: TRBV10-3
j_call: TRBJ2-2
clone_size: once
cdr3_aa: CAISGIGELFF

d_call: -
v_call: TRBV5-1
j_call: TRBJ1-5
clone_size: -
cdr3_aa: CASSPGGGDQSQHF

d_call: TRBD2
v_call: TRBV7-7
j_call: TRBJ2-1
clone_size: -
cdr3_aa: CASSPSASGRARNEQFF

d_call: -
v_call: TRBV10-2
j_call: TRBJ1-1
clone_size: once
cdr3_aa: CASSDIKNRPLNTEAFF

d_call: TRBD1
v_call: TRBV6-5
j_call: TRBJ2-7
clone_size: -
cdr3_aa: CASRETGSSYEQYF

d_call: -
v_call: TRBV29-1
j_call: TRBJ2-3
clone_size: once
cdr3_aa: CSVDLGTDTQYF

d_call: -
v_call: TRBV6-1
j_call: TRBJ2-2
clone_size: -
cdr3_aa: CASSAGTSPGELFF

d_call: -
v_call: TRBV19
j_call: TRBJ1-2
clone_size: -
cdr3_aa: CASSIIMKGLPYGYTF

d_call: TRBD2
v_call: TRBV9
j_call: TRBJ2-1
clone_size: -
cdr3_aa: CASSLPGTSGTEQFF

d_call: TRBD1
v_call: TRBV28
j_call: TRBJ2-3
clone_size: -
cdr3_aa: CASSLGDRISPDTQYF

d_call: TRBD2
v_call: TRBV27
j_call: TRBJ2-3
clone_size: -
cdr3_aa: CASRLAGTDTQYF

d_call: -
v_call: TRBV28
j_call: TRBJ2-7
clone_size: -
cdr3_aa: CASREGGAEQYF

d_call: TRBD2
v_call: TRBV11-3
j_call: TRBJ2-1
clone_size: -
cdr3_aa: CASSTSGRSYNEQFF

d_call: TRBD2
v_call: TRBV5-1
j_call: TRBJ2-1
clone_size: -
cdr3_aa: CASSLKLAGSSEQFF

d_call: -
v_call: TRBV19
j_call: TRBJ2-1
clone_size: -
cdr3_aa: CASSNRVEQFF

d_call: -
v_call: TRBV27
j_call: TRBJ2-2
clone_size: -
cdr3_aa: CASGRISNTGELFF

d_call: TRBD2
v_call: TRBV7-3
j_call: TRBJ2-1
clone_size: -
cdr3_aa: CASSLGSGTSVYNEQFF

d_call: TRBD1
v_call: TRBV5-5
j_call: TRBJ2-7
clone_size: -
cdr3_aa: CASSVTGTVLLGEQYF

d_call: TRBD2
v_call: TRBV28
j_call: TRBJ2-7
clone_size: -
cdr3_aa: CASTDPGLAGSSYEQYF

d_call: TRBD2
v_call: TRBV5-6
j_call: TRBJ2-7
clone_size: -
cdr3_aa: CASNGASGDYEQYF

d_call: -
v_call: TRBV4-3
j_call: TRBJ1-2
clone_size: -
cdr3_aa: CASSQEEGRSPYGYTF

d_call: TRBD1
v_call: TRBV7-2
j_call: TRBJ1-2
clone_size: -
cdr3_aa: CATRGQGREGYTF

d_call: TRBD2
v_call: TRBV11-2
j_call: TRBJ2-5
clone_size: -
cdr3_aa: CASSFKSGGASASYF

d_call: TRBD2
v_call: TRBV9
j_call: TRBJ2-1
clone_size: -
cdr3_aa: CASSEEWGRVSYNEQFF

d_call: -
v_call: TRBV27
j_call: TRBJ1-5
clone_size: -
cdr3_aa: CASRSGDFVNQPQHF

d_call: -
v_call: TRBV2
j_call: TRBJ2-5
clone_size: -
cdr3_aa: CASSEAAATSQETQYF

d_call: -
v_call: TRBV13
j_call: TRBJ2-1
clone_size: -
cdr3_aa: CASSSIWRGSEQFF

d_call: -
v_call: TRBV11-2
j_call: TRBJ2-2
clone_size: -
cdr3_aa: CASSTRPAGELFF

d_call: -
v_call: TRBV6-4
j_call: TRBJ2-7
clone_size: -
cdr3_aa: CASSEVREWRVWEQYF

d_call: -
v_call: TRBV7-9
j_call: TRBJ2-6
clone_size: -
cdr3_aa: CASSPEGLSGANVLTF

d_call: TRBD2
v_call: TRBV29-1
j_call: TRBJ2-5
clone_size: -
cdr3_aa: CSARLAGLQETQYF

d_call: TRBD2
v_call: TRBV2
j_call: TRBJ2-3
clone_size: -
cdr3_aa: CASSSERGRTDTQYF

d_call: -
v_call: TRBV12-1
j_call: TRBJ2-7
clone_size: once
cdr3_aa: CASSCGPGLAGDYEQYF

d_call: -
v_call: TRBV7-9
j_call: TRBJ1-1
clone_size: -
cdr3_aa: CASSLLGVNTEAFF

d_call: -
v_call: TRBV18
j_call: TRBJ1-2
clone_size: -
cdr3_aa: CASSPSQLPTVNYGYTF

d_call: TRBD2
v_call: TRBV5-6
j_call: TRBJ2-2
clone_size: -
cdr3_aa: CASSRRTSGSFAGELFF